This T cell receptor beta chain appears in the sequencing data of a study of siplizumab effects on memory and regulatory T cells. Broader study findings: In siplizumab conditions, mappable alloreactive CD4+ clones averaged approximately 70% Treg-derived, against approximately 29% in controls.

Measured with immunoSEQ multiplex PCR; TCRdb has only the in-frame clones, and not every one. The profile shows some 120,000 clones, 85% to 95% of them singletons. Comments on this clone: The antigen is not known.

The V and J ends lost 4 bases and 7 bases respectively, with 14 bases between them. The CDR3 runs to 14 residues. Germline V CDR1 and CDR2: SGHTA, FQGTGA. The J gene is TRBJ2-1, the V gene TRBV7-3; D may be TRBD1 (6 bases). Sequencing was carried out using non-Treg CD4+ T cells sorted from blood. The TCR sequence derives from a human donor in good health. The CDR3 here is CASSSGTLRNEQFF. Here the CDR3 DNA reads TGTGCCAGCAGCTCCGGGACATTGAGGAATGAGCAGTTCTTC.